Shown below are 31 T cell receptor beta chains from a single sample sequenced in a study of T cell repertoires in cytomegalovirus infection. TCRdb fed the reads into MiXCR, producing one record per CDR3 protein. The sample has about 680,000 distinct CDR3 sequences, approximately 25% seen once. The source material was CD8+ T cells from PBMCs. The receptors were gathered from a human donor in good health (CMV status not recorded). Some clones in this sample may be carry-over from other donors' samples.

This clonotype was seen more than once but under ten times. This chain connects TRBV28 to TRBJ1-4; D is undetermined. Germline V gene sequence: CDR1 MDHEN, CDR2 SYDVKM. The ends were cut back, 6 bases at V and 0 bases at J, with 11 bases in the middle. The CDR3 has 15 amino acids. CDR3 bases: TGTGCCAGCAGGCCATACACCGCAACTAATGAAAAACTGTTTTTT. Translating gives CASRPYTATNEKLFF.

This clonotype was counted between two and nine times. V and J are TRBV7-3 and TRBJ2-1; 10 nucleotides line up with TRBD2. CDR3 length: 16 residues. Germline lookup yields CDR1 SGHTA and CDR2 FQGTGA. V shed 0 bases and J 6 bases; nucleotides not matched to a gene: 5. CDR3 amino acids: CASSLTAERGGNEQFF. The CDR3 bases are TGTGCCAGCAGCTTAACGGCCGAGCGGGGGGGCAATGAGCAGTTCTTC. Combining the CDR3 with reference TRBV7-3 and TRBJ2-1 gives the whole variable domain GAGVSQTPSNKVTEKGKYVELRCDPISGHTALYWYRQSLGQGPEFLIYFQGTGAADDSGLPNDRFFAVRPEGSVSTLKIQRTERGDSAVYLCASSLTAERGGNEQFFGPGTRLTVL.

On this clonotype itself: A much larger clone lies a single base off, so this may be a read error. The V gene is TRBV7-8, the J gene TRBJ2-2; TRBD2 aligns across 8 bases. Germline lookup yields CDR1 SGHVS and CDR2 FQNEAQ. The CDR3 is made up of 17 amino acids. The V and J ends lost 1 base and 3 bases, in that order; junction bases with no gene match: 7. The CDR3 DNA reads TGTGCCAGCAGCTTAGGGACAGCGGGGGACTACACCGGGGAGCTGTTTTTT. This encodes CASSLGTAGDYTGELFF.

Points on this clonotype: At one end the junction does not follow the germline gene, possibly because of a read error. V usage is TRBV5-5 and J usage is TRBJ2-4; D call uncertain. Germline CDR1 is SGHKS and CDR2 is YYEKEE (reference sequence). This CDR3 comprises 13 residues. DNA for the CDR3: TGTGCCAGCAGCTTGGCAAAGGCCAAGCCTGCGGACTTC. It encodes CASSLAKAKPADF.

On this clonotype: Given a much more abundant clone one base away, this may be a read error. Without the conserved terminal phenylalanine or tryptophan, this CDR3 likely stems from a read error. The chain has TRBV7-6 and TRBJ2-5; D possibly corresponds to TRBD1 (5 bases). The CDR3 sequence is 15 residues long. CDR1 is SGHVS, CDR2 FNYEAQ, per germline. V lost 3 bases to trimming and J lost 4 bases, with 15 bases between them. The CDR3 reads CASSFSPRVGETQYS. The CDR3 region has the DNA TGTGCCAGCAGCTTCAGTCCCAGGGTGGGAGAGACCCAGTACTCC.

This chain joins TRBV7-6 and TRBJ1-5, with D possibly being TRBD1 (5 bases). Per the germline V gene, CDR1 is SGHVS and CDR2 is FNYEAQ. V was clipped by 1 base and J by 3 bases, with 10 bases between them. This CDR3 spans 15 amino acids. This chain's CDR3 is CASSLVTGLNQPQHF. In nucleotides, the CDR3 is TGTGCCAGCAGCTTAGTGACGGGACTCAATCAGCCCCAGCATTTT.

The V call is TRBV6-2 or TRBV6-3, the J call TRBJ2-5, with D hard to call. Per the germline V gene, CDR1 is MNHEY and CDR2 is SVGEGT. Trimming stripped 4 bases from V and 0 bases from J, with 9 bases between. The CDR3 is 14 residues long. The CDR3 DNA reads TGTGCCAGCAGTTCCAGCGTTTACCAAGAGACCCAGTACTTC. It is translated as CASSSSVYQETQYF.

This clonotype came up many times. The CDR3 nucleotides read TGTGCCAGCAGCCCCGGGGACGGGATCCACAATGAGCAGTTCTTC. It translates to CASSPGDGIHNEQFF. The rearrangement joins TRBV11-1 to TRBJ2-1, with D tentatively TRBD1 or TRBD2 (5 bases each). This CDR3 is 15 amino acids long. Between the trimmed V and J ends, which lost 5 bases and 5 bases, there was a span of 16 bases. Germline CDR1 reads SGHAT; CDR2 reads FQDESV (reference sequence).

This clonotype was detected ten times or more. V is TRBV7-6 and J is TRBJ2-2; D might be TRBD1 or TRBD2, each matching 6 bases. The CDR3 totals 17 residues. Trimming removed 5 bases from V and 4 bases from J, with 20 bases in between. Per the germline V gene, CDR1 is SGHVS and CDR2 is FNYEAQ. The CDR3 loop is CASSLGGQGTSTGELFF. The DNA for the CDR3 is TGTGCCAGCAGCCTAGGGGGTCAGGGGACTTCCACCGGGGAGCTGTTTTTT.

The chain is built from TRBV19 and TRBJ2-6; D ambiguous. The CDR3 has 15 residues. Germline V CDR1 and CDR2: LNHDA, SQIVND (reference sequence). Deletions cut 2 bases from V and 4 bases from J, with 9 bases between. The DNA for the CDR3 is TGTGCCAGTAGTATAACCCTCTGGGGGGCCAACGTCCTGACTTTC. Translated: CASSITLWGANVLTF.

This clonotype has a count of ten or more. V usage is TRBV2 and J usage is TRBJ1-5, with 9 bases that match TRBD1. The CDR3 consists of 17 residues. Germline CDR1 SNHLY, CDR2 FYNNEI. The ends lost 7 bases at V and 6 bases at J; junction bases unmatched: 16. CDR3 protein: CASNTDRGGSAVQPQHF. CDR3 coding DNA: TGTGCCAGCAACACGGACAGGGGAGGATCAGCCGTTCAGCCCCAGCATTTT.

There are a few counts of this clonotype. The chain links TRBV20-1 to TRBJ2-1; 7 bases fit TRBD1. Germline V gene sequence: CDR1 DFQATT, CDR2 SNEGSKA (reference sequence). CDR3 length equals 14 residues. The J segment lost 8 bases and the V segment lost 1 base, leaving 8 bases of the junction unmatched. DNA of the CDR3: TGCAGTGCTAGAGCGCAGGGGGTTTACGATGAGCAGTTCTTC. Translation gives CSARAQGVYDEQFF.

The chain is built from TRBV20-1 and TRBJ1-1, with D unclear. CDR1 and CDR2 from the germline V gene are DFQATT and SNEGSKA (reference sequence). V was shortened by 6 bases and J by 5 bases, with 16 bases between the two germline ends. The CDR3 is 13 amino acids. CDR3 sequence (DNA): TGCAGTGCCCGTAGTACAGAGATAACTGAAGCTTTCTTT. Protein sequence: CSARSTEITEAFF.

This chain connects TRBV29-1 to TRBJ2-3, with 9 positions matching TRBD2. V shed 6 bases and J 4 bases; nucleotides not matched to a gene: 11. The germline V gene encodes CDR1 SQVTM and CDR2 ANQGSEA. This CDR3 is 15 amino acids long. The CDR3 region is CSVEGIIAGADTQYF. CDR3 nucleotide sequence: TGCAGCGTGGAGGGGATAATAGCGGGGGCAGATACGCAGTATTTT.

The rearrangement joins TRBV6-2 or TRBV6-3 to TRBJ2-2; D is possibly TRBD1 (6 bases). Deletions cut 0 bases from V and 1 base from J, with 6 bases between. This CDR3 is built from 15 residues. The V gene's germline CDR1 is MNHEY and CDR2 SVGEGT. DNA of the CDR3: TGTGCCAGCAGTTACTCGGGACAGAACACCGGGGAGCTGTTTTTT. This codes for CASSYSGQNTGELFF.

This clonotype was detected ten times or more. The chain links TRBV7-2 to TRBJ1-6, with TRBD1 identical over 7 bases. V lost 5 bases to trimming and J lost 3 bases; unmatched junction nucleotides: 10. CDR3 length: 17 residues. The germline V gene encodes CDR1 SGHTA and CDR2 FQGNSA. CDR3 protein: CASSRGVGTVYNSPLHF. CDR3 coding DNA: TGTGCCAGCAGCCGGGGCGTCGGGACAGTCTATAATTCACCCCTCCACTTT.

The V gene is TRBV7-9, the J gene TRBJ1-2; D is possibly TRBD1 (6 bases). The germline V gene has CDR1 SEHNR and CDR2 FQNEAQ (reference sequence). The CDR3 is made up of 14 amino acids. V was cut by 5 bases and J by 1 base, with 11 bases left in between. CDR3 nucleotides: TGTGCCAGCAGCCAGGACAGATTTAACTATGGCTACACCTTC. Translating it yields CASSQDRFNYGYTF. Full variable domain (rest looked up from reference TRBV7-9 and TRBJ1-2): DTGVSQNPRHKITKRGQNVTFRCDPISEHNRLYWYRQTLGQGPEFLTYFQNEAQLEKSRLLSDRFSAERPKGSFSTLEIQRTEQGDSAMYLCASSQDRFNYGYTFGSGTRLTVV.

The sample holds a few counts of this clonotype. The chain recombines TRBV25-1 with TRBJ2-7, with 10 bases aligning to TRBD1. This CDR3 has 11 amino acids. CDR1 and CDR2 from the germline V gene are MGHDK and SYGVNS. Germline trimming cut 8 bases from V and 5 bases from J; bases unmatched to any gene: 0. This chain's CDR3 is CASGTGDEQYV. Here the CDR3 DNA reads TGTGCCAGCGGGACAGGGGACGAGCAGTACGTC.

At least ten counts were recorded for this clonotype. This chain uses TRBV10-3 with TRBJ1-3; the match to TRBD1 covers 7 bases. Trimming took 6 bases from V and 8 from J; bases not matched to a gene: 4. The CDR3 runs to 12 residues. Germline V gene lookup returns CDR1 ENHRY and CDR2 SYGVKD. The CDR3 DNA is TGTGCCATCAGCGACAGGGCCGACACCATATATTTT. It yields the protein CAISDRADTIYF.

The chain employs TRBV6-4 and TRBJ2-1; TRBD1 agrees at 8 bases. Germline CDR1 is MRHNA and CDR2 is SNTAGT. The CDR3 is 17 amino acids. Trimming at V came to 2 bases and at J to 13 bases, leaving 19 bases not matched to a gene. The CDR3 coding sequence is TGTGCCAGCAGTGACGGACCGTGGGCAGGGGGCTCCGTAAATCAGTTCTTC. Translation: CASSDGPWAGGSVNQFF.

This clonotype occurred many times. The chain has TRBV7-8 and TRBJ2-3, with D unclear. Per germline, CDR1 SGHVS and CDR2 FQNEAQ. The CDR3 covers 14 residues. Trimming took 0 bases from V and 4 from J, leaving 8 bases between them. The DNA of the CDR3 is TGTGCCAGCAGCTTAGCGGGAAGAGCAGATACGCAGTATTTT. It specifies CASSLAGRADTQYF.

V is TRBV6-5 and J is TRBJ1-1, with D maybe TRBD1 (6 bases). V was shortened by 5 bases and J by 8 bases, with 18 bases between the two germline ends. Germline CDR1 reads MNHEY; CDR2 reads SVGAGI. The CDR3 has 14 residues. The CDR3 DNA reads TGTGCCAGCAGTCGATGGACAGACCCGGGGGAAGCTTTCTTT. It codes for CASSRWTDPGEAFF.

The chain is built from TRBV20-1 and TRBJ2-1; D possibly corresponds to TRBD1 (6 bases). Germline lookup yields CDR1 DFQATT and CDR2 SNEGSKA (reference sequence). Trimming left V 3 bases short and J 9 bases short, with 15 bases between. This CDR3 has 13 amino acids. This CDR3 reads CSASGEGVGEQFF. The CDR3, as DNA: TGCAGTGCTAGTGGTGAGGGGGTGGGTGAGCAGTTCTTC.

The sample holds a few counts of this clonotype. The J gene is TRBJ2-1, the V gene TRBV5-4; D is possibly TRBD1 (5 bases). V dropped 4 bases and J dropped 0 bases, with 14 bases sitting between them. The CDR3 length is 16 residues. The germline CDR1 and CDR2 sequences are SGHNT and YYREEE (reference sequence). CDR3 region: CASSTRTLRSYNEQFF. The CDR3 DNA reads TGTGCCAGCAGCACCAGGACACTCCGCTCCTACAATGAGCAGTTCTTC.

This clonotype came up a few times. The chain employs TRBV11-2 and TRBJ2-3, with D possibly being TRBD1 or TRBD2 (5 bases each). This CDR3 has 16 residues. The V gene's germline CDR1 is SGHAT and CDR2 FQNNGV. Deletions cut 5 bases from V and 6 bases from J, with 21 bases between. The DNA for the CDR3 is TGTGCCAGCAGCCTATTCTGGGGGTCTCCCGTGGATACGCAGTATTTT. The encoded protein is CASSLFWGSPVDTQYF.

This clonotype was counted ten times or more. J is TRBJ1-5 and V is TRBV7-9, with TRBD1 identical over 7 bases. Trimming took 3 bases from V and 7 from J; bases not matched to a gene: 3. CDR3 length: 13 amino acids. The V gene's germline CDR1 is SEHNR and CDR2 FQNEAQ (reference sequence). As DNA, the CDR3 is TGTGCCAGCAGCTTTCAGGGGGTGCAGCCCCAGCATTTT. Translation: CASSFQGVQPQHF. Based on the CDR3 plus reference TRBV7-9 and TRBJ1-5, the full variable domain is DTGVSQNPRHKITKRGQNVTFRCDPISEHNRLYWYRQTLGQGPEFLTYFQNEAQLEKSRLLSDRFSAERPKGSFSTLEIQRTEQGDSAMYLCASSFQGVQPQHFGDGTRLSIL.

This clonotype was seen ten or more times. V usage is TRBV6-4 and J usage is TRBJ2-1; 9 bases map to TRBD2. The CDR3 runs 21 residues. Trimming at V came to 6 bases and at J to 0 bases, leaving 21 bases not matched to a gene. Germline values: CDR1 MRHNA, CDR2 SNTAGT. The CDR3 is CASRSNFSGGLGTSSYNEQFF. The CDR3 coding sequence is TGTGCCAGCAGATCAAATTTCAGCGGGGGGCTAGGAACTAGCTCCTACAATGAGCAGTTCTTC.

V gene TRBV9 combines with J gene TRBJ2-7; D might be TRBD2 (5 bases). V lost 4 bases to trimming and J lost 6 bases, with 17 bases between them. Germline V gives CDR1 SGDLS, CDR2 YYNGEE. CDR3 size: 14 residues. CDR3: CASSPGDLGLEQYV. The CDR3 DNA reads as TGTGCCAGCAGCCCCGGGGATTTGGGCCTCGAGCAGTACGTC.

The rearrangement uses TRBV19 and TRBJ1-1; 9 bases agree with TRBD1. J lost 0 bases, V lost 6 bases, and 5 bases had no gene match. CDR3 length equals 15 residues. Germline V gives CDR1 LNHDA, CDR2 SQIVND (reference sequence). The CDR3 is CASRGDREMNTEAFF. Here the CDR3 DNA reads TGTGCCAGTAGAGGGGACAGGGAAATGAACACTGAAGCTTTCTTT.

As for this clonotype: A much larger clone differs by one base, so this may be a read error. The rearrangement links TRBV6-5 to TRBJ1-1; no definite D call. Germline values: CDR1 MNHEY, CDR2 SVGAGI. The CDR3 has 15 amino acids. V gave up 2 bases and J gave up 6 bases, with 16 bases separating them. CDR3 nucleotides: TGTGCCAGCAGTTACAACTGGGCGCGAGACGCTGAAGCTTTCTTT. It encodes CASSYNWARDAEAFF.

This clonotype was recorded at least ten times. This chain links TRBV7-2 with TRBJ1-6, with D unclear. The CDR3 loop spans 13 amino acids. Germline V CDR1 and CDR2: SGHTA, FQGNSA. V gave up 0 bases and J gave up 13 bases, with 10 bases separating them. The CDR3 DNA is TGTGCCAGCAGCTTAGCCGCATATCAGCCCCTCCACTTT. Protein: CASSLAAYQPLHF.